Each of the 20 T cell receptor beta chains below was sequenced from the same sample in a study of PD-1 blockade in classical Hodgkin lymphoma. The time point was: cycle 4 day 1 (C4D1), after 6 weeks of nivolumab. Each of the patients experienced relapse following autologous stem cell transplantation, and their brentuximab vedotin exposure differed. Some clones are missing from TCRdb's copy, which holds only in-frame ones; the method was immunoSEQ multiplex PCR. Of tens of thousands of clones listed, 90% to 95% are singletons. Sequenced here: peripheral blood mononuclear cells (PBMCs), sampled before the fourth cycle of nivolumab. All receptors derive from a human donor with classical Hodgkin lymphoma.

The chain is built from TRBV15 and TRBJ2-3; 10 bases fit TRBD2. The CDR3 length is 13 residues. Germline values: CDR1 LNHNV, CDR2 YYDKDF (reference sequence). Unmatched junction bases numbered 8, after V lost 11 bases and J lost 6 bases. CDR3 sequence reads: CASTSGAWDTQYF. The CDR3 DNA sequence: TGTGCCTCCACTAGCGGGGCTTGGGATACGCAGTATTTT.

This chain connects TRBV10-1 to TRBJ2-3; tentatively, D is TRBD1 (5 bases). Germline V gene data show CDR1 as WNHNN and CDR2 as SYGVQD (reference sequence). This CDR3 region has 14 residues. V was pared by 4 bases and J by 2 bases, with 10 bases between. CDR3 in amino acids: CASSVQVPTDTQYF. CDR3 sequence (DNA): TGCGCCAGCAGTGTACAGGTGCCCACAGATACGCAGTATTTT.

On this clone itself: This sample includes further DNA sequences coding for the same CDR3. The CDR3 region has the DNA TGTGCCAGCAGCTCCGGGCAGGGCTACGAGCAGTACTTC. This encodes CASSSGQGYEQYF. This sequence joins TRBV5-4 and TRBJ2-7; D is possibly TRBD1 (5 bases). The CDR3 is made up of 13 amino acids. The V gene lost 3 bases and the J gene lost 3 bases, with 10 bases spanning the gap. Germline V gene data show CDR1 as SGHNT and CDR2 as YYREEE (reference sequence). Based on the CDR3 plus reference TRBV5-4 and TRBJ2-7, the full variable domain is ETGVTQSPTHLIKTRGQQVTLRCSSQSGHNTVSWYQQALGQGPQFIFQYYREEENGRGNFPPRFSGLQFPNYSSELNVNALELDDSALYLCASSSGQGYEQYFGPGTRLTVT.

This clone appeared a single time. This chain links TRBV18 with TRBJ1-4; possible D gene TRBD1, 5 bases. Germline V gene data show CDR1 as KGHSH and CDR2 as LQKENI. CDR3 length equals 16 residues. V dropped 6 bases and J dropped 4 bases, with 18 bases sitting between them. In nucleotides, the CDR3 is TGTGCCAGCTCCAGGTCCGGGGGGATAATTAATGAAAAACTGTTTTTT. Translated: CASSRSGGIINEKLFF. Filled out from reference TRBV18 and TRBJ1-4, the complete variable domain reads NAGVMQNPRHLVRRRGQEARLRCSPMKGHSHVYWYRQLPEEGLKFMVYLQKENIIDESGMPKERFSAEFPKEGPSILRIQQVVRGDSAAYFCASSRSGGIINEKLFFGSGTQLSVL.

The rearrangement uses TRBV27 and TRBJ1-5; possible D gene TRBD1, 5 bases. Germline V gene data show CDR1 as MNHEY and CDR2 as SMNVEV (reference sequence). The CDR3 sequence is 14 residues long. Deletions cut 3 bases from V and 0 bases from J, with 6 bases between. CDR3 residues: CASSLGRSNQPQHF. CDR3 in DNA: TGTGCCAGCAGTTTGGGGCGTAGCAATCAGCCCCAGCATTTT.

This chain's CDR3 is CASSPYPGLYLGEQYF. Here the CDR3 DNA reads TGTGCCAGTAGTCCATATCCAGGGTTATACCTAGGCGAGCAGTACTTC. This chain connects TRBV19 to TRBJ2-7, with a weak D call TRBD1 (5 bases). V was trimmed by 5 bases and J by 6 bases, leaving 23 bases between them. CDR1 LNHDA and CDR2 SQIVND come from the germline V gene (reference sequence). The CDR3 loop spans 16 amino acids.

The rearrangement uses TRBV6-5 and TRBJ1-6; D is unresolved. Germline loops: CDR1 MNHEY, CDR2 SVGAGI. CDR3 length: 14 amino acids. With 0 bases removed from V and 7 bases from J, the gap between germline ends came to 7 bases. The CDR3 reads CASSYSTGNSPLHF. The CDR3, as DNA: TGTGCCAGCAGTTACTCGACTGGGAATTCACCCCTCCACTTT.

J is TRBJ2-3 and V is TRBV11-2, with 7 bases aligning to TRBD2. The CDR3 length is 15 residues. Trimming cost V 4 bases and J 5 bases; bases outside gene matches: 9. CDR1 is SGHAT, CDR2 FQNNGV, per germline. The CDR3 bases are TGTGCCAGCAGCTCCCACGGGGGGTTAGGAGATACGCAGTATTTT. Its translation: CASSSHGGLGDTQYF.

This chain joins TRBV7-9 and TRBJ2-7; D call uncertain. The germline V and J ends were trimmed by 2 bases and 1 base, with 9 bases remaining between them. This CDR3 is built from 14 residues. The germline gives CDR1 SEHNR, CDR2 FQNEAQ (reference sequence). The CDR3, as DNA: TGTGCCAGCAGCTTACGGGCCGGGTCCTACGAGCAGTACTTC. Translated, it gives CASSLRAGSYEQYF.

V is TRBV27 and J is TRBJ2-1, with TRBD1 identical over 7 bases. The CDR3 contains 12 residues. J lost 5 bases, V lost 6 bases, and 1 base had no gene match. Germline CDR1 and CDR2: MNHEY and SMNVEV (reference sequence). CDR3 bases: TGTGCCAGCAGGACAGGGCACAATGAGCAGTTCTTC. This sequence encodes CASRTGHNEQFF.

V is TRBV27 and J is TRBJ2-7, with TRBD2 as a possible D gene (7 bases). CDR3 length equals 14 residues. CDR1 is MNHEY, CDR2 SMNVEV, per germline (reference sequence). The germline V and J ends were trimmed by 3 bases and 2 bases, with 11 bases remaining between them. Here the CDR3 DNA reads TGTGCCAGCAGTTTCGGGGGGCCCCCCTACGAGCAGTACTTC. Translation gives CASSFGGPPYEQYF.

The V gene is TRBV5-5, the J gene TRBJ2-3; 7 bases align to TRBD2. Germline CDR1 SGHKS, CDR2 YYEKEE (reference sequence). The CDR3 spans 14 residues. Trimming at V came to 4 bases and at J to 5 bases, leaving 7 bases not matched to a gene. CDR3 sequence (DNA): TGTGCCAGCAGCCTTGGGAGGGAGTTAGATACGCAGTATTTT. Translating it yields CASSLGRELDTQYF.

The V gene is TRBV7-3, the J gene TRBJ2-3; weak D call: TRBD2 (5 bases). Germline V gene lookup returns CDR1 SGHTA and CDR2 FQGTGA. V was clipped by 1 base and J by 3 bases, with 5 bases between them. CDR3 length equals 13 residues. In DNA, the CDR3 is TGTGCCAGCAGCTTAAGCGGGACAGATACGCAGTATTTT. Encoded protein: CASSLSGTDTQYF.

CDR3 region: CASSQHVQVQETQYF. The DNA for the CDR3 is TGCGCCAGCAGCCAACATGTACAGGTCCAAGAGACCCAGTACTTC. This rearrangement joins TRBV4-1 to TRBJ2-5; D may be TRBD1 (5 bases). CDR1 MGHRA and CDR2 YSYEKL come from the germline V gene. The CDR3 contains 15 residues. Between the trimmed V and J ends, which lost 2 bases and 1 base, there was a span of 11 bases.

The chain links TRBV7-9 to TRBJ2-7, with D hard to call. Germline V gives CDR1 SEHNR, CDR2 FQNEAQ (reference sequence). Trimming removed 1 base at V and 3 bases at J, with 4 bases between. The CDR3 spans 12 residues. CDR3 residues: CASSLGDYEQYF. CDR3 nucleotides: TGTGCCAGCAGCTTAGGGGACTACGAGCAGTACTTC. Together with reference TRBV7-9 and TRBJ2-7, the CDR3 gives the full variable domain: DTGVSQNPRHKITKRGQNVTFRCDPISEHNRLYWYRQTLGQGPEFLTYFQNEAQLEKSRLLSDRFSAERPKGSFSTLEIQRTEQGDSAMYLCASSLGDYEQYFGPGTRLTVT.

The genes are TRBV27 and TRBJ2-1; 7 bases line up with TRBD1. The germline V gene has CDR1 MNHEY and CDR2 SMNVEV (reference sequence). The CDR3 is made up of 15 amino acids. V dropped 7 bases and J dropped 2; count of bases not matched to a gene: 8. The CDR3 coding sequence is TGTGCCAGCAAGAACCGACAGGGCACCTACAATGAGCAGTTCTTC. Protein: CASKNRQGTYNEQFF.

V and J are TRBV5-1 and TRBJ2-3; 7 bases agree with TRBD1. After removal of 3 bases from V and 1 base from J, the junction contained 5 bases not matched to a gene. CDR3 length: 15 amino acids. The germline CDR1 and CDR2 sequences are SGHRS and YFSETQ. In DNA form, the CDR3 reads TGCGCCAGCAGCTCCCGGGACAGTCGCACAGATACGCAGTATTTT. Residues: CASSSRDSRTDTQYF.

The CDR3 is CAWGLAGVGEQYF. CDR3 coding DNA: TGTGCCTGGGGACTAGCGGGAGTTGGTGAGCAGTACTTC. V is TRBV30 and J is TRBJ2-7; 13 bases agree with TRBD2. V was clipped by 5 bases and J by 7 bases; unmatched bases: 5. CDR1 and CDR2 from the germline V gene are GTSNPN and SVGIG (reference sequence). This CDR3 spans 13 amino acids.

V and J are TRBV6-5 and TRBJ1-2; the D is unclear. V lost 6 bases and J lost 10, with 12 bases in between. From germline, CDR1 is MNHEY and CDR2 SVGAGI. The CDR3 length is 11 residues. The CDR3 region has the DNA TGTGCCAGCAGCACGGATGGTGACTACACCTTC. It translates to CASSTDGDYTF.

J is TRBJ2-7 and V is TRBV28, with 10 bases that match TRBD1. This CDR3 contains 18 residues. Trimming took 3 bases from V and 2 from J; bases not matched to a gene: 13. Per the germline V gene, CDR1 is MDHEN and CDR2 is SYDVKM. The CDR3 DNA reads as TGTGCCAGCAGTTTGGACAGGGGGGGAGCTAGACGAACCTACGAGCAGTACTTC. It specifies CASSLDRGGARRTYEQYF.